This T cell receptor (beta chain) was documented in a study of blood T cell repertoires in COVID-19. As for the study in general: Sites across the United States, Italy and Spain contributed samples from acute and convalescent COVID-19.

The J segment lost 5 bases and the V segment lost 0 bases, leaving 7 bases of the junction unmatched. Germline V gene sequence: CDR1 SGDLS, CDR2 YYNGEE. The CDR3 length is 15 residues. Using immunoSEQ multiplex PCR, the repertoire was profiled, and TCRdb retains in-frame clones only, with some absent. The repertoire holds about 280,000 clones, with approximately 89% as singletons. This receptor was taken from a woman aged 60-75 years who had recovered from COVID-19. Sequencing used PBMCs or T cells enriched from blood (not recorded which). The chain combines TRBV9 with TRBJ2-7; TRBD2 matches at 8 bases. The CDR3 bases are TGTGCCAGCAGCGTAGCCGGGAGGGCCCGGGACGAGCAGTACTTC. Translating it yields CASSVAGRARDEQYF.